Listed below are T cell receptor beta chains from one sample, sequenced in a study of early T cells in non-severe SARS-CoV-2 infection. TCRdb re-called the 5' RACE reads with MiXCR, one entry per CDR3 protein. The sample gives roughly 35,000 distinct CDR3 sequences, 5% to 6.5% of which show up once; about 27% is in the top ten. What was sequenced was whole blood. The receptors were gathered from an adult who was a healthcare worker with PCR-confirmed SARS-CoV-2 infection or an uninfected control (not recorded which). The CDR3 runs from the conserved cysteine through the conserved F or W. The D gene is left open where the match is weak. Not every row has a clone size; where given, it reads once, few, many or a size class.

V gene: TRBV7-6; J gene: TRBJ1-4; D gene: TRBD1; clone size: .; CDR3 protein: CASSLQGAGEKLFF; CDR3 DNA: TGTGCCAGCAGCTTACAGGGGGCGGGTGAAAAACTGTTTTTT
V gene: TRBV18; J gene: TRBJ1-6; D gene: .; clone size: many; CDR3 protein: CASSPPGRQVNSPLHF; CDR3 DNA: TGTGCCAGCTCACCACCGGGACGCCAGGTTAATTCACCCCTCCACTTT
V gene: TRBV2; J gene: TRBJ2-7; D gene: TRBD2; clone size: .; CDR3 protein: CASRRLAGVSSYEQHF; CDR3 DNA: TGTGCCAGCAGAAGACTAGCGGGGGTTTCCTCCTACGAGCAGCACTTC
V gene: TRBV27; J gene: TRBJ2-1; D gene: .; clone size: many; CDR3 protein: CASSLRQNVGQFF; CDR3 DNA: TGTGCCAGCAGTTTAAGGCAGAACGTAGGGCAGTTCTTC
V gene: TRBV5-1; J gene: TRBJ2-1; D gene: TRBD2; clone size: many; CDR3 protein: CASSLVAGEYNEQFF; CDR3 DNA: TGCGCCAGCAGCTTGGTTGCGGGAGAGTACAATGAGCAGTTCTTC
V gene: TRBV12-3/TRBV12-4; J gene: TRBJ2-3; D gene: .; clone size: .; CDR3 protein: CASTIGSSTDTQYF; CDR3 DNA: TGTGCCAGCACCATCGGCAGTAGCACAGATACGCAGTATTTT
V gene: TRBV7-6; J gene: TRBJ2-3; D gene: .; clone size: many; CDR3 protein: CASSLSHTDTQYF; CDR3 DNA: TGTGCCAGCAGCTTGAGCCACACAGATACGCAGTATTTT
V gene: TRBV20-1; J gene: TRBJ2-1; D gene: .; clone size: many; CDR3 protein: CSASPRRGDEQFF; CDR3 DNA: TGCAGTGCTAGCCCCCGAAGAGGGGATGAGCAGTTCTTC
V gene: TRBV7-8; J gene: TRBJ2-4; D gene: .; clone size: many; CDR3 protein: CASSPTGGLRRGIQYF; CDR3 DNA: TGTGCCAGCAGCCCAACCGGGGGCCTCCGCCGAGGCATTCAGTACTTC
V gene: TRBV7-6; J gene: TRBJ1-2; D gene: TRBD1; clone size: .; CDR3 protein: CASSQGTGGYGYTF; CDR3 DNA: TGTGCCAGCAGCCAAGGGACAGGGGGCTATGGCTACACCTTC